Following are 4 T cell receptor beta chains from one sample sequenced in a study of blood T cell repertoires in COVID-19. Clones were sequenced by immunoSEQ multiplex PCR, and TCRdb holds only the in-frame ones, with some missing. The top ten clones hold roughly 1.6% of a sample with about 140,000 clones, about 80% of them seen once. The sequencing sample was made of peripheral blood. The source of these receptors is a human donor in a cohort sampled during active COVID-19.

This chain uses TRBV15 with TRBJ2-5, with a possible D match to TRBD2 (6 bases). Between the trimmed V and J ends, which lost 0 bases and 5 bases, there was a span of 13 bases. Germline CDR1 is LNHNV and CDR2 is YYDKDF (reference sequence). The CDR3 contains 15 residues. CDR3 protein: CATSRDLSGAETQYF. The CDR3 DNA reads as TGTGCCACCAGCAGAGATTTGTCGGGAGCGGAGACCCAGTACTTC.

This clone was seen once. The chain carries TRBV15 and TRBJ1-1; D not certain. V shed 3 bases and J shed 2 bases, with 7 bases lying between them. Germline V gives CDR1 LNHNV, CDR2 YYDKDF (reference sequence). CDR3 length equals 13 residues. CDR3 amino acids: CATSSLKNTEAFF. CDR3 DNA: TGTGCCACCAGCAGCCTTAAAAACACTGAAGCTTTCTTT.

The J gene is TRBJ1-1, the V gene TRBV19; TRBD1 agrees at 9 bases. The J segment lost 0 bases and the V segment lost 10 bases, leaving 15 bases of the junction unmatched. The CDR3 is 17 residues long. Germline-derived CDR1 and CDR2 are LNHDA and SQIVND (reference sequence). The CDR3 DNA is TGTGCCACTCAACCCGGGACAGGGAGCCCAATGAACACTGAAGCTTTCTTT. Protein product: CATQPGTGSPMNTEAFF.

J is TRBJ2-7 and V is TRBV29-1; D is possibly TRBD2 (5 bases). The length of the CDR3 is 12 residues. Per germline, CDR1 SQVTM and CDR2 ANQGSEA. V dropped 6 bases and J dropped 5 bases, with 14 bases sitting between them. In nucleotides, the CDR3 is TGCAGCGTCGAACGGGAATCTGACGAGCAGTACTTC. Its translation: CSVERESDEQYF.